These T cell receptor beta chains were read from a single sample in a study of beta chain features in type 1 diabetes. Using immunoSEQ multiplex PCR, the repertoire was profiled, and TCRdb retains in-frame clones only, with some absent. The profile covers about 160,000 clones, with about 7.8% appearing a single time and about 0.9% taken by the ten largest. The source material was central memory CD4+ T cells from blood. Receptors originate from a woman in her thirties or forties with type 1 diabetes. Each CDR3 is given with its conserved first and last residue. The order of the fields is V gene, D gene, clone size, J gene, CDR3 protein, CDR3 DNA. The D gene is left open where the match is weak. Rows give clone size only sometimes, using once, few, many, or a class for an expanded clone.

v_call: TRBV5-1
d_call: NA
clone_size: NA
j_call: TRBJ1-1
cdr3_aa: CASSATGHLNTEAFF
cdr3_nt: TGCGCCAGCAGCGCCACGGGACACCTGAACACTGAAGCTTTCTTT

v_call: TRBV28
d_call: TRBD1
clone_size: NA
j_call: TRBJ1-1
cdr3_aa: CASSSLGQGRAEAFF
cdr3_nt: TGTGCCAGCAGCTCCCTGGGACAGGGGAGGGCTGAAGCTTTCTTT

v_call: TRBV7-9
d_call: NA
clone_size: few
j_call: TRBJ1-1
cdr3_aa: CASSSTEGRREAFF
cdr3_nt: TGTGCCAGCAGCTCCACCGAGGGTAGGCGAGAAGCTTTCTTT

v_call: TRBV7-9
d_call: NA
clone_size: NA
j_call: TRBJ1-1
cdr3_aa: CASSVQPGREAFF
cdr3_nt: TGTGCCAGCAGCGTTCAACCGGGTCGCGAAGCTTTCTTT

v_call: TRBV27
d_call: TRBD1
clone_size: NA
j_call: TRBJ1-2
cdr3_aa: CASRQGADAGYTF
cdr3_nt: TGTGCCAGCAGACAGGGGGCGGACGCTGGCTACACCTTC

v_call: TRBV28
d_call: NA
clone_size: few
j_call: TRBJ2-7
cdr3_aa: CASSPGGATYEQYF
cdr3_nt: TGTGCCAGCAGTCCTGGGGGGGCCACCTACGAGCAGTACTTC

v_call: TRBV27
d_call: NA
clone_size: NA
j_call: TRBJ2-3
cdr3_aa: CASTPRGGSTDTQYF
cdr3_nt: TGTGCCAGCACTCCAAGGGGCGGTAGCACAGATACGCAGTATTTT

v_call: TRBV6-5
d_call: NA
clone_size: NA
j_call: TRBJ1-1
cdr3_aa: CASSWGGTEAFF
cdr3_nt: TGTGCCAGCAGTTGGGGAGGGACTGAAGCTTTCTTT

v_call: TRBV28
d_call: TRBD1
clone_size: few
j_call: TRBJ1-2
cdr3_aa: CASSRDRDYGYTF
cdr3_nt: TGTGCCAGCAGTCGAGACAGGGACTATGGCTACACCTTC

v_call: TRBV27
d_call: NA
clone_size: NA
j_call: TRBJ2-4
cdr3_aa: CASSYRAGGGDIQYF
cdr3_nt: TGTGCCAGCTCATATCGGGCAGGAGGGGGGGACATTCAGTACTTC

v_call: TRBV7-9
d_call: NA
clone_size: NA
j_call: TRBJ2-1
cdr3_aa: CASSAANYNEQFF
cdr3_nt: TGTGCCAGCAGCGCTGCTAATTACAATGAGCAGTTCTTC

v_call: TRBV2
d_call: NA
clone_size: NA
j_call: TRBJ2-7
cdr3_aa: CASSELRDSYEQYF
cdr3_nt: TGTGCCAGCAGTGAATTACGGGACTCCTACGAGCAGTACTTC

v_call: TRBV7-2
d_call: TRBD1
clone_size: few
j_call: TRBJ1-2
cdr3_aa: CASSSRTGAYGYTF
cdr3_nt: TGTGCCAGCAGCTCAAGGACAGGCGCTTATGGCTACACCTTC

v_call: TRBV19
d_call: TRBD2
clone_size: NA
j_call: TRBJ2-3
cdr3_aa: CASARGGSDTQYF
cdr3_nt: TGTGCCAGTGCCCGGGGAGGGTCAGATACGCAGTATTTT